A single sample is the source of the 18 T cell receptor beta chains below, sequenced in a study of OX40 agonist ivuxolimab in advanced cancers. Sequenced by immunoSEQ multiplex PCR; TCRdb stores in-frame clones only, minus some. The data hold 77,000 or so clones, with around four fifths observed a single time. This specimen was CD4+ or CD8+ T cells sorted from blood, taken in a trial of the OX40 agonist ivuxolimab. These receptor sequences come from an adult with an advanced solid tumor such as melanoma, head and neck, liver or kidney cancer.

This chain connects TRBV2 to TRBJ2-7; D ambiguous. The CDR3 spans 11 residues. Germline loops: CDR1 SNHLY, CDR2 FYNNEI. Trimming cost V 6 bases and J 2 bases, with 5 bases left between them. CDR3 nucleotides: TGTGCCAGCAGAGTTGCCTACGAGCAGTACTTC. Its translation is CASRVAYEQYF. Supplemented by reference TRBV2 and TRBJ2-7, the full variable domain reads EPEVTQTPSHQVTQMGQEVILRCVPISNHLYFYWYRQILGQKVEFLVSFYNNEISEKSEIFDDQFSVERPDGSNFTLKIRSTKLEDSAMYFCASRVAYEQYFGPGTRLTVT.

The V and J genes are TRBV7-8 and TRBJ2-1, with D perhaps being TRBD1 or TRBD2 (5 bases each). The CDR3 is 14 residues long. Germline V gene sequence: CDR1 SGHVS, CDR2 FQNEAQ. The V and J ends lost 10 bases and 0 bases respectively, with 13 bases between them. The CDR3 coding sequence is TGTGCCACGGCCCGGGACCACTCCTACAATGAGCAGTTCTTC. Translating it yields CATARDHSYNEQFF.

V and J are TRBV5-4 and TRBJ2-6; unclear D gene. Germline lookup yields CDR1 SGHNT and CDR2 YYREEE (reference sequence). CDR3 length: 14 amino acids. V was clipped by 0 bases and J by 0 bases, with 1 base between them. The CDR3 DNA reads TGTGCCAGCAGCTTGGACTCTGGGGCCAACGTCCTGACTTTC. Its translation is CASSLDSGANVLTF.

V gene TRBV19 combines with J gene TRBJ1-1, with 7 bases that match TRBD1. There are 12 residues in the CDR3. After removal of 10 bases from V and 3 bases from J, the junction contained 5 bases not matched to a gene. Germline V gene data show CDR1 as LNHDA and CDR2 as SQIVND (reference sequence). Here the CDR3 reads CAIRDRDTEAFF. The DNA of the CDR3 is TGTGCCATCCGGGACAGAGACACTGAAGCTTTCTTT.

Only one count was recorded for this clone. The CDR3 bases are TGTGCCAGCAGCTTAGGAATTGGGAGTGAGAATGAGCAGTTCTTC. Residues: CASSLGIGSENEQFF. The chain uses TRBV5-4 and TRBJ2-1; D is possibly TRBD2 (5 bases). V lost 2 bases and J lost 7, with 16 bases in between. The germline V gene has CDR1 SGHNT and CDR2 YYREEE (reference sequence). The CDR3 is 15 residues long.

The chain joins TRBV19 to TRBJ2-7; 7 bases map to TRBD2. This CDR3 comprises 14 residues. The trim removed 5 bases at V and 2 bases at J, leaving 6 bases unmatched. The germline V gene has CDR1 LNHDA and CDR2 SQIVND (reference sequence). The CDR3 region has the DNA TGTGCCAGTAGTCGCAGAGCGGGGCCCTACGAGCAGTACTTC. It specifies CASSRRAGPYEQYF.

V usage is TRBV18 and J usage is TRBJ1-5; 9 bases are a match to TRBD1. The CDR3 extends over 16 amino acids. Unmatched junction bases numbered 8, after V lost 4 bases and J lost 4 bases. Germline loops: CDR1 KGHSH, CDR2 LQKENI. The CDR3 protein is CASSRIPGQGNQPQHF. The CDR3 DNA reads as TGTGCCAGCTCACGAATTCCGGGACAGGGAAATCAGCCCCAGCATTTT.

The CDR3 DNA follows: TGTGCCAGCAGTGAAGTACGGTCTTCGGGAAACACCATATATTTT. It codes for CASSEVRSSGNTIYF. The chain is built from TRBV2 and TRBJ1-3; D call uncertain. V lost 1 base and J lost 4, with 11 bases in between. The CDR3 totals 15 residues. CDR1 SNHLY and CDR2 FYNNEI come from the germline V gene.

In its sample, this clone was seen a few times. The chain combines TRBV7-2 with TRBJ1-5; D call uncertain. The CDR3 contains 14 residues. V lost 5 bases and J 2 bases, leaving 10 bases between the germline ends. Germline CDR1 and CDR2: SGHTA and FQGNSA. CDR3: CASSLQWGNQPQHF. The CDR3 DNA reads TGTGCCAGCAGCCTCCAATGGGGCAATCAGCCCCAGCATTTT.

J is TRBJ2-1 and V is TRBV7-9, with D possibly matching TRBD2 (5 bases). The V gene lost 1 base and the J gene lost 8 bases, with 15 bases spanning the gap. The CDR3 loop spans 15 amino acids. Germline V gene data show CDR1 as SEHNR and CDR2 as FQNEAQ (reference sequence). The CDR3 region has the DNA TGTGCCAGCAGCTTAGGGGCGGACTCAAGGGATGAGCAGTTCTTC. Translation: CASSLGADSRDEQFF. Looking up the rest from reference TRBV7-9 and TRBJ2-1 gives the full variable domain: DTGVSQNPRHKITKRGQNVTFRCDPISEHNRLYWYRQTLGQGPEFLTYFQNEAQLEKSRLLSDRFSAERPKGSFSTLEIQRTEQGDSAMYLCASSLGADSRDEQFFGPGTRLTVL.

The chain combines TRBV5-1 with TRBJ1-4; D is uncertain. V lost 1 base, J lost 8 bases, and 12 bases lay in between. Germline lookup yields CDR1 SGHRS and CDR2 YFSETQ. This CDR3 is 14 amino acids long. CDR3 amino acids: CASSLRGVGEKLFF. The CDR3 bases are TGCGCCAGCAGCTTGCGTGGGGTGGGGGAAAAACTGTTTTTT.

V and J are TRBV7-8 and TRBJ2-7, with 8 bases aligning to TRBD2. Germline CDR1 is SGHVS and CDR2 is FQNEAQ. Unmatched junction bases numbered 11, after V lost 1 base and J lost 12 bases. This CDR3 spans 14 amino acids. CDR3 residues: CASSLGESSGIGYF. The DNA for the CDR3 is TGTGCCAGCAGCTTAGGGGAGAGTAGCGGGATAGGGTACTTC. The full variable domain, with the rest looked up from reference TRBV7-8 and TRBJ2-7, is GAGVSQSPRYKVAKRGQDVALRCDPISGHVSLFWYQQALGQGPEFLTYFQNEAQLDKSGLPSDRFFAERPEGSVSTLKIQRTQQEDSAVYLCASSLGESSGIGYFGPGTRLTVT.

This clone was found once. With a much larger clone just one base away, this may be a read error. This sequence joins TRBV11-2 and TRBJ1-1; D gene ambiguous. From germline, CDR1 is SGHAT and CDR2 FQNNGV. The CDR3 sequence is 13 residues long. The ends were cut back, 1 base at V and 0 bases at J, with 3 bases in the middle. CDR3 nucleotide sequence: TGTGCCAGCAGCTTAGGGGTGAACACTGAAGCTTTCTTT. This translates into CASSLGVNTEAFF.

This chain joins TRBV19 and TRBJ1-5; tentatively, D is TRBD1 (6 bases). The V end lost 2 bases, the J end lost 4 bases, and 15 bases lay between the germline ends. CDR3 length: 16 residues. Germline V gives CDR1 LNHDA, CDR2 SQIVND (reference sequence). CDR3 region: CASSISGGGANQPQHF. The CDR3 DNA follows: TGTGCCAGTAGTATAAGTGGGGGCGGCGCGAATCAGCCCCAGCATTTT.

The rearrangement uses TRBV7-2 and TRBJ1-5; D is uncertain. The CDR3 is made up of 13 amino acids. The V and J ends lost 1 base and 3 bases respectively, with 4 bases between them. Germline V CDR1 and CDR2: SGHTA, FQGNSA. CDR3 nucleotides: TGTGCCAGCAGCTTAGTCGTCAATCAGCCCCAGCATTTT. It yields the protein CASSLVVNQPQHF.

This chain connects TRBV28 to TRBJ2-4; D could derive from TRBD1 or TRBD2 (5 bases each). Germline CDR1 reads MDHEN; CDR2 reads SYDVKM. The CDR3 contains 15 residues. V shed 8 bases and J shed 1 base, with 15 bases lying between them. In DNA form, the CDR3 reads TGTGCCAGCGGGGGTCGGGGTCCGGCCAAAAACATTCAGTACTTC. It yields the protein CASGGRGPAKNIQYF.

This clone was observed a single time. This chain joins TRBV28 and TRBJ1-2; no firm D call. Germline-derived CDR1 and CDR2 are MDHEN and SYDVKM. The CDR3 has 12 amino acids. Trimming removed 2 bases from V and 7 bases from J, with 8 bases in between. CDR3 in amino acids: CASSLGGFGYTF. The CDR3 DNA follows: TGTGCCAGCAGTTTAGGCGGGTTTGGCTACACCTTC.

The chain employs TRBV5-1 and TRBJ2-2; 7 bases agree with TRBD1. Germline assignment: CDR1 SGHRS and CDR2 YFSETQ. Trimming at V came to 0 bases and at J to 5 bases, leaving 4 bases not matched to a gene. There are 15 residues in the CDR3. The CDR3 region has the DNA TGCGCCAGCAGCTTGGGCCCGACAGGGACCGGGGAGCTGTTTTTT. This translates into CASSLGPTGTGELFF.